The T cell receptor (beta chain) under discussion was sequenced for a study of blood T cell repertoires in COVID-19. Measured with immunoSEQ multiplex PCR; TCRdb has only the in-frame clones, and not every one. The table shows approximately 50,000 clones, with approximately 80% occurring only once. Germline assignment: CDR1 GTSNPN and CDR2 SVGIG (reference sequence). V was clipped by 3 bases and J by 0 bases, with 13 bases between them. The CDR3 length is 15 residues. The specimen sequenced was peripheral blood. The sequence came from a human donor in a cohort sampled during active COVID-19. The rearrangement joins TRBV30 to TRBJ2-3, with D possibly TRBD2 on 5 matching bases. The CDR3 coding sequence is TGTGCCTGGAGCAACTCACTAGTTAGCACAGATACGCAGTATTTT. Translation gives CAWSNSLVSTDTQYF.